The T cell receptor (beta chain) described here comes from a study of blood T cell repertoires in COVID-19. Sequencing was performed with immunoSEQ multiplex PCR; in TCRdb, only in-frame clones are kept and a portion is missing. Of approximately 200,000 clones in the sample, more than 75% were seen once. The V and J ends lost 5 bases and 2 bases, in that order; junction bases with no gene match: 11. The CDR3 loop spans 17 amino acids. Germline V gene data show CDR1 as SNHLY and CDR2 as FYNNEI. The sample consisted of PBMCs or T cells enriched from blood (not recorded which). The clonotype was recovered from a man aged 25-40 years in a cohort exposed to, infected with or recovered from COVID-19 (not recorded which). The V gene is TRBV2, the J gene TRBJ1-3; TRBD1 agrees at 8 bases. The CDR3 DNA reads as TGTGCCAGCAGTTATACCGGGACAGGCAGGGCTGGAAACACCATATATTTT. Amino acid sequence: CASSYTGTGRAGNTIYF.